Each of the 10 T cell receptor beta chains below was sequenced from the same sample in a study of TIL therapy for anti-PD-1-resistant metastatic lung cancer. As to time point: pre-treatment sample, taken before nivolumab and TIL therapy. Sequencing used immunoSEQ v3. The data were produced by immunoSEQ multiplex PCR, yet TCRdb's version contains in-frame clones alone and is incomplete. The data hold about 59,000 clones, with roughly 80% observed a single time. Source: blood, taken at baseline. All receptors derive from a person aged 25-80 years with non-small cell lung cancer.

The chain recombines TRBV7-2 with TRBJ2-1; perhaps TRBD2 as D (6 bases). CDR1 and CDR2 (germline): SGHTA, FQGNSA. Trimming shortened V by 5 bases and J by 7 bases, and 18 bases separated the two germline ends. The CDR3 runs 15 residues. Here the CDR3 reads CASSPGTVGDNEQFF. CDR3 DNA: TGTGCCAGCAGCCCCGGGACTGTTGGAGATAATGAGCAGTTCTTC.

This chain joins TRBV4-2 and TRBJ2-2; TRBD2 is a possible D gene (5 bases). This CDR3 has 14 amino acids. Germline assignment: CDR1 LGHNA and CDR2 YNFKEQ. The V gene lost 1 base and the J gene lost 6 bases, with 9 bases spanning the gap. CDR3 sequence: CASSQGGEAGELFF. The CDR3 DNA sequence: TGTGCCAGCAGCCAAGGGGGAGAGGCCGGGGAGCTGTTTTTT.

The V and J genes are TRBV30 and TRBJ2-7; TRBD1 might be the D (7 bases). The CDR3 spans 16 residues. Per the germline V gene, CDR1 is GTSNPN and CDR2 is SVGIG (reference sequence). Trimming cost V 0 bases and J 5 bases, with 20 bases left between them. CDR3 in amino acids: CAWSVGIGRGRNEQYF. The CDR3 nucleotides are TGTGCCTGGAGTGTAGGGATTGGCAGGGGGAGGAACGAGCAGTACTTC.

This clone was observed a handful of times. For the CDR3, the DNA is TGTGCCAGCAGCTTTGGGCTGGACAGGGATGATGGCTACACCTTC. Translated: CASSFGLDRDDGYTF. The chain links TRBV5-6 to TRBJ1-2; 8 bases are a match to TRBD1. This CDR3 contains 15 residues. V shed 2 bases, J shed 6 bases, and the junction held 9 bases outside the gene matches. Germline V gene lookup returns CDR1 SGHDT and CDR2 YYEEEE.

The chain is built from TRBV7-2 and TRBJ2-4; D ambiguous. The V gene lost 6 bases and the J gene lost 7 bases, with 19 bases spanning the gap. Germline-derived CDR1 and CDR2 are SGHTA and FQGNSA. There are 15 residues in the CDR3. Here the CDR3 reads CASSPEAGSRNIQYF. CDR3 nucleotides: TGTGCCAGCAGTCCTGAGGCAGGAAGTCGGAACATTCAGTACTTC.

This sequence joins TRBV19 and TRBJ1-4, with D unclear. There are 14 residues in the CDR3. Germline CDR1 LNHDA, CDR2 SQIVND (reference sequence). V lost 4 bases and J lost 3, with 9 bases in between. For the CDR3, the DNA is TGTGCCAGTAGTACGACGCTCTCTAATGAAAAACTGTTTTTT. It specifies CASSTTLSNEKLFF.

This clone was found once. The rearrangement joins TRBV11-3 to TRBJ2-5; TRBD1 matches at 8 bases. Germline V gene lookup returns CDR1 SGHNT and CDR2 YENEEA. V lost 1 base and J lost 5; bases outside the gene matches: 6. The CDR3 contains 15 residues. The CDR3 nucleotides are TGTGCCAGCAGCTTAGGACAGGGGAAGACGGAGACCCAGTACTTC. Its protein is CASSLGQGKTETQYF. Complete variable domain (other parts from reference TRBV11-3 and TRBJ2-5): EAGVVQSPRYKIIEKKQPVAFWCNPISGHNTLYWYLQNLGQGPELLIRYENEEAVDDSQLPKDRFSAERLKGVDSTLKIQPAELGDSAVYLCASSLGQGKTETQYFGPGTRLLVL.

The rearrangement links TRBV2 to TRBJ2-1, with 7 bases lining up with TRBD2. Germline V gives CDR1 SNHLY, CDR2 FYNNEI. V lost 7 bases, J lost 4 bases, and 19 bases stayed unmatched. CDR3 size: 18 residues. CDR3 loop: CASTLPPWTRRAYNEQFF. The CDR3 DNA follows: TGTGCCAGCACCCTTCCCCCCTGGACTAGGAGGGCATACAATGAGCAGTTCTTC.

CDR3 in DNA: TGCGCCAGCAGCCAAAAAGAGTGGGGTAGCGGGGCTGAAACCTACGAGCAGTACTTC. Protein sequence: CASSQKEWGSGAETYEQYF. The gene calls are TRBV4-1 and TRBJ2-7, with 8 bases aligning to TRBD2. The CDR3 totals 19 residues. V was pared by 2 bases and J by 2 bases, with 17 bases of the junction left unmatched. Germline assignment: CDR1 MGHRA and CDR2 YSYEKL.

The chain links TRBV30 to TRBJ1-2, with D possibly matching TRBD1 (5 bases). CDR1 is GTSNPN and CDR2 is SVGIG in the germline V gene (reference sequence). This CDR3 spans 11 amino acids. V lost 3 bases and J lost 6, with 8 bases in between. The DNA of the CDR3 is TGTGCCTGGAGGATGGGGGATGGCTACACCTTC. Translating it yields CAWRMGDGYTF.